A single T cell receptor beta chain is shown here with its context. There is no known antigen for this receptor. Nothing much larger sits one base from this clone, and base qualities are not available. This sample is drawn from a study of blood T cell repertoires in COVID-19 (TCRdb year 2020). For the study in its entirety: Samples from collaborators originated in the United States, Italy and Spain and spanned both the acute and convalescent phases of COVID-19. The samples were drawn from the first 160 participants of the ongoing ImmuneRACE study and from 950 to 1,500 subjects provided by 6 global collaborators. The sample metadata nearly always contained a de-identified subject ID, COVID-19 status, age in years and sex. HLA class I and class II types, where available, came from metadata supplied by the sample provider rather than from assay-based typing. The repertoires were released in a freely available public database intended as a resource for research on the immune response to SARS-CoV-2. The material from the prospective study consisted of cDNA or gDNA derived from T cells, B-cell-depleted T cells, or PBMCs. Deeply sampled blood TCRbeta repertoires from subjects exposed to, actively infected with, or recovered from COVID-19 were included in the dataset. What the study reported, not specific to this receptor: Clinical and demographic metadata were provided uncurated, with the amount varying by source and participant.

Collaborating institutions collected whole blood in K2EDTA tubes following their own protocols. For TCRbeta analysis, collaborators shipped samples in one of three forms: frozen whole blood, isolated PBMCs, or DNA extracted from either of those sample types. Including cysteine and phenylalanine, the CDR3 has 16 amino acids. CDR3 DNA is the only sequence kept; it has 48 bases, read in frame from the first base. V was cut back by 4 bases and J by 0 bases, leaving a gap of 16 bases between them. CDR1 and CDR2, per the germline V gene (reference sequence), are SEHNR and FQNEAQ. TCRbeta CDR3 regions were amplified from genomic DNA by means of the immunoSEQ Assay, a bias-controlled multiplex PCR. The paper's processing steps were these. Nucleated cell counts per sample were estimated from amplification of reference gene primers within the assay. To quantify the absolute abundance of each unique TCRbeta CDR3 rearrangement, sequence reads were collapsed and filtered. For each sample, productive Simpson clonality was calculated by taking the square root of Simpson's diversity index across productive rearrangements. The clones in this table, taken by TCRdb from immuneACCESS, are in-frame only. Not every clone is retained; where verified, under half of the shortfall comes from an unresolved V gene, and the cause of the rest is unknown. The V and J calls and clone size are taken from that table; D and trimming were inferred from the DNA. The sample table records roughly 380,000 clones; roughly 85% of these occur just once. More than 3% of the sample belongs to the ten largest clones.

Here the chain combines TRBV7-9 and TRBJ2-7; the D gene cannot be resolved reliably. Source material: peripheral blood. The origin of this receptor is a woman younger than 30 with acute or convalescent COVID-19. The CDR3 has the sequence CASSSNQALPSYEQYF. The base sequence is TGTGCCAGCAGCTCAAACCAGGCTTTACCCTCCTACGAGCAGTACTTC.